A single sample gave rise to the 7 T cell receptor beta chains below, sequenced in a study of cytomegalovirus exposure and HLA in healthy donors. The PCR contained 60 Vbeta and 13 Jbeta primers. Sequencing used immunoSEQ multiplex PCR; TCRdb keeps in-frame clones, though not all of them. The data hold about 85,000 clones, with about four fifths observed a single time. Sample: PBMCs. All receptors come from a man in his forties or fifties in good health and CMV-seropositive.

This clone was picked up a small number of times. V usage is TRBV2 and J usage is TRBJ1-1, with D possibly TRBD1 on 5 matching bases. The germline CDR1 and CDR2 sequences are SNHLY and FYNNEI. The CDR3 contains 12 residues. The V end lost 10 bases, the J end lost 1 base, and 10 bases lay between the germline ends. CDR3 sequence reads: CAKWTQNTEAFF. CDR3 nucleotides: TGTGCCAAATGGACACAGAACACTGAAGCTTTCTTT. The variable domain in full, with the rest retrieved from reference TRBV2 and TRBJ1-1, is EPEVTQTPSHQVTQMGQEVILRCVPISNHLYFYWYRQILGQKVEFLVSFYNNEISEKSEIFDDQFSVERPDGSNFTLKIRSTKLEDSAMYFCAKWTQNTEAFFGQGTRLTVV.

V is TRBV19 and J is TRBJ1-2, with a possible D match to TRBD1 (5 bases). V lost 1 base to trimming and J lost 7 bases, with 13 bases between them. CDR1 and CDR2 (germline): LNHDA, SQIVND (reference sequence). The length of the CDR3 is 14 residues. Here the CDR3 reads CASSIVGAGRGYTF. DNA of the CDR3: TGTGCCAGTAGTATAGTCGGGGCGGGACGTGGCTACACCTTC.

The CDR3 reads CASSFPTSRSVNEQFF. CDR3 nucleotides: TGTGCCAGCAGCTTCCCGACTAGCCGATCTGTCAATGAGCAGTTCTTC. This rearrangement joins TRBV7-9 to TRBJ2-1; 7 bases map to TRBD2. Germline lookup yields CDR1 SEHNR and CDR2 FQNEAQ (reference sequence). V lost 3 bases and J lost 6; bases outside the gene matches: 11. The CDR3 extends over 16 amino acids.

This chain links TRBV6-1 with TRBJ2-1; the D gene is possibly TRBD1 (5 bases). Germline CDR1 is MNHNS and CDR2 is SASEGT. This CDR3 has 13 residues. V gave up 7 bases and J gave up 10 bases, with 17 bases separating them. The chain's CDR3 is CASTPSGPTEQFF. CDR3 in DNA: TGTGCCAGCACCCCATCAGGGCCCACCGAGCAGTTCTTC.

The chain uses TRBV6-5 and TRBJ1-2; unclear D gene. V was trimmed by 7 bases and J by 3 bases, leaving 18 bases between them. CDR1 MNHEY and CDR2 SVGAGI come from the germline V gene. The CDR3 covers 15 residues. CDR3 loop: CASTSYEGLDYGYTF. The CDR3, as DNA: TGTGCCAGCACCTCTTATGAGGGCCTAGACTATGGCTACACCTTC.

The V gene is TRBV5-1, the J gene TRBJ2-7, with 13 bases that match TRBD2. The trim removed 3 bases at V and 2 bases at J, leaving 2 bases unmatched. CDR1 SGHRS and CDR2 YFSETQ come from the germline V gene. The CDR3 spans 15 residues. The CDR3 spells CASSSGTSGTYEQYF. The CDR3 DNA follows: TGCGCCAGCAGCTCCGGGACTAGCGGGACCTACGAGCAGTACTTC.

V gene TRBV11-2 combines with J gene TRBJ2-7; the D gene is possibly TRBD1 (5 bases). V was trimmed by 3 bases and J by 3 bases, leaving 18 bases between them. The germline V gene has CDR1 SGHAT and CDR2 FQNNGV. The CDR3 has 16 residues. CDR3 region: CASSFGFQTEVYEQYF. The CDR3 DNA reads TGTGCCAGCAGCTTTGGTTTTCAGACAGAGGTCTACGAGCAGTACTTC.